These 12 T cell receptor beta chains share one sample of origin, sequenced in a study of OX40 agonist ivuxolimab in advanced cancers. The repertoire was sequenced with immunoSEQ multiplex PCR; TCRdb's copy has only in-frame clones and lacks some. The top ten clones hold roughly 2.3% of a sample with tens of thousands of clones, approximately 84% of them seen once. Sequenced material: CD4+ or CD8+ T cells sorted from blood, taken in a trial of the OX40 agonist ivuxolimab. These receptors all come from an adult with an advanced solid tumor such as melanoma, head and neck, liver or kidney cancer.

The genes are TRBV30 and TRBJ1-4; D remains unclear. The CDR3 is 12 amino acids. V was pared by 3 bases and J by 4 bases, with 6 bases between. Germline CDR1 is GTSNPN and CDR2 is SVGIG (reference sequence). CDR3: CAWRGLNEKLFF. In DNA form, the CDR3 reads TGTGCCTGGAGGGGTCTTAATGAAAAACTGTTTTTT.

This sequence joins TRBV7-8 and TRBJ2-7, with TRBD1 matching 10 bases. The CDR3 extends over 14 amino acids. Trimming cost V 3 bases and J 3 bases; bases outside gene matches: 2. Germline values: CDR1 SGHVS, CDR2 FQNEAQ. CDR3 region: CASSLGQGFYEQYF. CDR3 bases: TGTGCCAGCAGCTTGGGACAGGGGTTCTACGAGCAGTACTTC.

V usage is TRBV9 and J usage is TRBJ2-7; tentative D call: TRBD2 (5 bases). The CDR3 runs to 13 residues. V dropped 4 bases and J dropped 4 bases, with 12 bases sitting between them. The V gene's germline CDR1 is SGDLS and CDR2 YYNGEE. The DNA for the CDR3 is TGTGCCAGCAGCCCCGGGATTAGGTACGAGCAGTACTTC. Its protein product is CASSPGIRYEQYF.

V is TRBV7-9 and J is TRBJ1-2, with D possibly TRBD1 on 5 matching bases. Germline V lookup: CDR1 SEHNR, CDR2 FQNEAQ (reference sequence). The CDR3 runs to 13 residues. Trimming shortened V by 5 bases and J by 8 bases, and 15 bases separated the two germline ends. CDR3 coding DNA: TGTGCCAGCAGCCGGGACTCCACGGGAGGCTACACCTTC. It translates to CASSRDSTGGYTF.

The V gene is TRBV7-9, the J gene TRBJ1-3; no firm D call. CDR1 and CDR2 (germline): SEHNR, FQNEAQ (reference sequence). This CDR3 is built from 16 residues. Trimming removed 6 bases from V and 0 bases from J, with 15 bases in between. The CDR3 loop is CASSPPTHDSGNTIYF. The CDR3 nucleotides are TGTGCCAGCAGTCCCCCGACTCACGACTCTGGAAACACCATATATTTT.

The gene calls are TRBV29-1 and TRBJ2-5; 9 bases match TRBD1. The J call may be faulty, since TRBJ2-7 better matches the DNA end. The CDR3 consists of 15 residues. The germline V gene encodes CDR1 SQVTM and CDR2 ANQGSEA. The DNA for the CDR3 is TGCAGCGTTGAAGTTCAATACAGGGGGCTCTACGAGCAGTACTTC. Amino acids: CSVEVQYRGLYEQYF.

The chain is built from TRBV2 and TRBJ2-5; TRBD2 agrees at 11 bases. The CDR3 has 14 residues. Germline V lookup: CDR1 SNHLY, CDR2 FYNNEI. With V trimmed by 4 bases and J by 5 bases, 3 bases remained unmatched. The CDR3 loop reads CASSVTSGSETQYF. Here the CDR3 DNA reads TGTGCCAGCAGTGTAACTAGCGGGAGCGAGACCCAGTACTTC.

The chain couples TRBV4-1 to TRBJ1-4; TRBD1 matches 7 bases. This CDR3 is 15 amino acids long. After removal of 4 bases from V and 5 bases from J, the junction contained 7 bases not matched to a gene. Germline assignment: CDR1 MGHRA and CDR2 YSYEKL. The CDR3 coding sequence is TGCGCCAGCAGCCGGACCGGGACAGACAATGAAAAACTGTTTTTT. Amino acid sequence: CASSRTGTDNEKLFF.

This clone has just a few counts. The chain couples TRBV6-1 to TRBJ2-3; D is unresolved. The ends were cut back, 1 base at V and 2 bases at J, with 13 bases in the middle. This CDR3 spans 16 amino acids. The germline CDR1 and CDR2 sequences are MNHNS and SASEGT. CDR3 amino acids: CASSEVIGPDTDTQYF. The DNA for the CDR3 is TGTGCCAGCAGTGAAGTAATAGGGCCGGACACAGATACGCAGTATTTT.

The chain couples TRBV9 to TRBJ2-1, with 7 positions matching TRBD1. V was pared by 3 bases and J by 1 base, with 4 bases of the junction left unmatched. The CDR3 spans 15 residues. CDR1 and CDR2 from the germline V gene are SGDLS and YYNGEE. CDR3 DNA: TGTGCCAGCAGCGCCGACAGGGCATCCTACAATGAGCAGTTCTTC. Its translation is CASSADRASYNEQFF.

The chain is built from TRBV10-3 and TRBJ1-1; TRBD1 agrees at 9 bases. The CDR3 totals 13 residues. From germline, CDR1 is ENHRY and CDR2 SYGVKD. J gave up 5 bases and V 9 bases, and 7 bases lay outside the gene matches. The DNA of the CDR3 is TGTGCCATTTGGGACAGGGTTGGAACTGAAGCTTTCTTT. Amino acid sequence: CAIWDRVGTEAFF.

V is TRBV9 and J is TRBJ2-1; 8 nucleotides align to TRBD2. Germline CDR1 and CDR2: SGDLS and YYNGEE. The CDR3 extends over 15 amino acids. The V gene end was trimmed by 4 bases and the J gene end by 3 bases; junction bases not matched to a gene: 6. In nucleotides, the CDR3 is TGTGCCAGCAGCAAGGGACTAGGGGGCTACAATGAGCAGTTCTTC. Translating it yields CASSKGLGGYNEQFF.